The next 8 T cell receptor beta chains were all read from a single sample in a study of blood T cell repertoires in COVID-19. Sequencing used immunoSEQ multiplex PCR; TCRdb keeps in-frame clones, though not all of them. The table records approximately 150,000 clones, 80% to 90% of them present only once. The specimen sequenced was peripheral blood. Receptor source: a woman in her forties or fifties with active or convalescent COVID-19.

The rearrangement joins TRBV11-2 to TRBJ2-7; 12 bases align to TRBD2. The CDR3 consists of 14 residues. V lost 4 bases, J lost 3 bases, and 1 base stayed unmatched. The germline V gene encodes CDR1 SGHAT and CDR2 FQNNGV. CDR3 bases: TGTGCCAGCAGCTCACTAGCGGGAGGCTACGAGCAGTACTTC. This sequence encodes CASSSLAGGYEQYF.

V gene TRBV9 combines with J gene TRBJ2-2; D gene unclear. The length of the CDR3 is 12 residues. Germline lookup yields CDR1 SGDLS and CDR2 YYNGEE. The V end lost 6 bases, the J end lost 3 bases, and 6 bases lay between the germline ends. CDR3 nucleotides: TGTGCCAGCATCGGAGACACCGGGGAGCTGTTTTTT. Translation gives CASIGDTGELFF.

In nucleotides, the CDR3 is TGTGCCAGCAGCTCCGCAGGGGTTTCGGGACAGTACTTC. Translating it yields CASSSAGVSGQYF. This chain connects TRBV5-5 to TRBJ2-4, with D perhaps TRBD1 (6 bases). With 3 bases removed from V and 13 bases from J, the gap between germline ends came to 17 bases. This CDR3 contains 13 residues. Germline V gives CDR1 SGHKS, CDR2 YYEKEE (reference sequence).

The V gene is TRBV18, the J gene TRBJ1-1; D is perhaps TRBD1 (5 bases). The V gene's germline CDR1 is KGHSH and CDR2 LQKENI. Between the trimmed V and J ends, which lost 2 bases and 3 bases, there was a span of 13 bases. The CDR3 sequence is 15 residues long. The CDR3 is CASSPGHGGDTEAFF. The CDR3 bases are TGTGCCAGCTCACCAGGGCACGGGGGGGACACTGAAGCTTTCTTT.

V gene TRBV6-5 combines with J gene TRBJ2-7, with 7 bases lining up with TRBD1. Unmatched junction bases numbered 7, after V lost 0 bases and J lost 2 bases. This CDR3 comprises 16 residues. From germline, CDR1 is MNHEY and CDR2 SVGAGI. The CDR3 DNA reads TGTGCCAGCAGTTACTCGAGGCAGGGGGACCCCTACGAGCAGTACTTC. Encoded protein: CASSYSRQGDPYEQYF.

This sequence joins TRBV19 and TRBJ2-1, with D tentatively TRBD1 (6 bases). The V and J ends lost 0 bases and 3 bases respectively, with 6 bases between them. The CDR3 sequence is 14 residues long. Germline V gene lookup returns CDR1 LNHDA and CDR2 SQIVND (reference sequence). The CDR3 loop is CASSIEGGYNEQFF. DNA for the CDR3: TGTGCCAGTAGTATAGAAGGGGGCTACAATGAGCAGTTCTTC.

This chain connects TRBV2 to TRBJ1-1, with 7 bases lining up with TRBD1. Germline CDR1 SNHLY, CDR2 FYNNEI. With V trimmed by 3 bases and J by 1 base, 5 bases remained unmatched. This CDR3 region has 15 residues. CDR3 residues: CASSDSRTGNTEAFF. The CDR3 DNA reads as TGTGCCAGCAGTGACTCTCGGACAGGGAACACTGAAGCTTTCTTT.

V gene TRBV28 combines with J gene TRBJ2-3; 7 bases align to TRBD1. This CDR3 spans 14 amino acids. Germline-derived CDR1 and CDR2 are MDHEN and SYDVKM. The ends lost 8 bases at V and 2 bases at J; junction bases unmatched: 7. The CDR3 region has the DNA TGTGCCAGCCGAGACAGGGCCGACACAGATACGCAGTATTTT. The encoded protein is CASRDRADTDTQYF.